These T cell receptor beta chains were read from a single sample in a study of blood T cells in healthy people across ages. Using its own MiXCR run on the 5' RACE reads, TCRdb lists one record per CDR3 protein. The sample lists under 1,000,000 distinct CDR3 sequences, more than 35% occurring once. Source material: blood. The origin of the receptors is an elderly man in good health. The CDR3 runs from the conserved cysteine through the conserved F or W.

j_call: TRBJ2-7
v_call: TRBV12-3/TRBV12-4
cdr3_aa: CASSPAHKQGYEQYF

j_call: TRBJ2-3
v_call: TRBV27
cdr3_aa: CASSFWNTDTQYF

j_call: TRBJ2-1
v_call: TRBV27
cdr3_aa: CASSLSAGQGPNEQFF

j_call: TRBJ2-5
v_call: TRBV20-1
cdr3_aa: CSARGRLAGAIEQETQYF

j_call: TRBJ1-6
v_call: TRBV20-1
cdr3_aa: CSAASGTVPDSPLHF

j_call: TRBJ2-5
v_call: TRBV19
cdr3_aa: CASSITLGEQYF

j_call: TRBJ2-7
v_call: TRBV6-1
cdr3_aa: CASSERGTSGYNEQYF

j_call: NA
v_call: TRBV20-1
cdr3_aa: CSARPLQELRETQYF

j_call: TRBJ2-1
v_call: TRBV20-1
cdr3_aa: CSAPRRGGVNEQFF

j_call: TRBJ2-6
v_call: TRBV7-9
cdr3_aa: CASFRASGSSGANVLTF

j_call: TRBJ1-2
v_call: TRBV29-1
cdr3_aa: CSVEDRFGYTF

j_call: TRBJ2-1
v_call: TRBV3-1
cdr3_aa: CASSQDRLAGGNEQFF

j_call: TRBJ2-5
v_call: TRBV4-3
cdr3_aa: CASSQGQGDDETQYF

j_call: NA
v_call: TRBV27
cdr3_aa: CASSSLPQGGEQYF

j_call: TRBJ2-3
v_call: TRBV10-3
cdr3_aa: CAISEGGLDGTDTQYF

j_call: TRBJ2-3
v_call: TRBV30
cdr3_aa: CAWSGAGGATDTQYF

j_call: TRBJ2-1
v_call: TRBV7-2
cdr3_aa: CASSSQREGFYNEQFF

j_call: TRBJ1-2
v_call: TRBV2
cdr3_aa: CASSESEGPNHGYTF

j_call: TRBJ2-1
v_call: TRBV4-1
cdr3_aa: CASSKAGTSSYNEQFF

j_call: TRBJ2-7
v_call: TRBV30
cdr3_aa: CAWSVSTGYYEQYF

j_call: TRBJ2-5
v_call: TRBV7-2
cdr3_aa: CASSLILPGETQYF

j_call: TRBJ2-6
v_call: TRBV20-1
cdr3_aa: CSAEGSAGANVLTF

j_call: TRBJ1-2
v_call: TRBV4-1
cdr3_aa: CASSRTGTFYGYTF

j_call: TRBJ2-3
v_call: TRBV30
cdr3_aa: CAWASTDTQYF

j_call: TRBJ1-1
v_call: TRBV18
cdr3_aa: CASSPPRVNTEAFF

j_call: TRBJ2-7
v_call: TRBV10-3
cdr3_aa: CAISEGVSNEQYF

j_call: TRBJ1-5
v_call: TRBV20-1
cdr3_aa: CSAVTGNQPQHF

j_call: TRBJ2-4
v_call: TRBV12-3/TRBV12-4
cdr3_aa: CASSLGLAELNIQYF

j_call: TRBJ2-1
v_call: TRBV11-3
cdr3_aa: CASSPASLAGNEQFF

j_call: TRBJ2-3
v_call: TRBV6-6
cdr3_aa: CASSYGRRERSDTQYF

j_call: TRBJ1-1
v_call: TRBV20-1
cdr3_aa: CSARSVDSNTEAFF

j_call: TRBJ2-4
v_call: TRBV4-2
cdr3_aa: CASSQDGTPKNIQYF

j_call: NA
v_call: TRBV20-1
cdr3_aa: CSARDMGLAGGRIDEQYF

j_call: TRBJ2-7
v_call: TRBV19
cdr3_aa: CASSVVTSGSHEQYF

j_call: NA
v_call: TRBV10-3
cdr3_aa: CAIRQTGSSYNEQYF

j_call: TRBJ2-2
v_call: TRBV20-1
cdr3_aa: CSALDIRAPDTGELFF

j_call: TRBJ2-1
v_call: TRBV28
cdr3_aa: CASSNWNEQFF

j_call: TRBJ2-7
v_call: TRBV7-9
cdr3_aa: CASSLGQVSSYEQYF

j_call: TRBJ1-1
v_call: TRBV6-2/TRBV6-3
cdr3_aa: CASSGPGPKNTEAFF

j_call: TRBJ2-7
v_call: TRBV29-1
cdr3_aa: CSVVKSQGHSEYF

j_call: TRBJ2-1
v_call: TRBV7-2
cdr3_aa: CASSPPIAGVNEQFF

j_call: NA
v_call: TRBV20-1
cdr3_aa: CSAPAILGGRGETQYF

j_call: TRBJ1-5
v_call: TRBV28
cdr3_aa: CASSLGEGLAQHF

j_call: TRBJ1-2
v_call: TRBV30
cdr3_aa: CAWGTGYGYTF

j_call: NA
v_call: TRBV12-3/TRBV12-4
cdr3_aa: CASNSAGEQYF

j_call: TRBJ2-1
v_call: TRBV7-2
cdr3_aa: CASSFVASQYNEQFF

j_call: TRBJ1-1
v_call: TRBV27
cdr3_aa: CASSLPGQGVEAFF

j_call: TRBJ2-3
v_call: TRBV3-1
cdr3_aa: CASSQDLKGFFTDTQYF

j_call: TRBJ2-1
v_call: TRBV9
cdr3_aa: CASSVVGLAGNEQFF

j_call: TRBJ2-1
v_call: TRBV20-1
cdr3_aa: CSAGRDSSYNEQFF

j_call: TRBJ1-6
v_call: TRBV6-1
cdr3_aa: CASSGSKGFGNSPLHF

j_call: TRBJ2-6
v_call: TRBV6-2/TRBV6-3
cdr3_aa: CASSLWDGSSGANVLTF